This T cell receptor (beta chain) was captured by sequencing in a study of cytotoxic CD8 clonotypes in ibrutinib-treated CLL. Study summary: By median about 69 months, 12 had progressed and some 14 stayed remitted; responses had been 2 complete and roughly 25 partial. Among the samples, the mean was about 250,000 productive templates and over 90,000 productive rearrangements.

A word on this clone: Its target is unknown.

Study-level findings and limits: Higher clonality was seen at ibrutinib response and a return toward baseline at progression.

Trimming left V 3 bases short and J 3 bases short, with 10 bases between. Germline V lookup: CDR1 SGHRS, CDR2 YFSETQ. The CDR3 runs to 14 residues. The planned depth of sequencing spanned 1 in 200,000 to 1 in 1 million T cells. Profiling relied on immunoSEQ multiplex PCR, and the TCRdb table lists in-frame clones only, not all of them. The table records 250,000 to 350,000 clones, approximately 79% of them present only once. The chain recombines TRBV5-1 with TRBJ1-3; D remains ambiguous. The sequence came from a human donor with chronic lymphocytic leukemia. This sample comprised PBMCs, obtained at disease progression, from a patient treated with ibrutinib. CDR3 in amino acids: CASSYEGGGNTIYF. Here the CDR3 DNA reads TGCGCCAGCAGCTACGAAGGAGGTGGAAACACCATATATTTT.